These 18 T cell receptor beta chains originate from one sample sequenced in a study of T cell responses to AZD1222 COVID-19 vaccine. The data were produced by immunoSEQ multiplex PCR, yet TCRdb's version contains in-frame clones alone and is incomplete. The repertoire has over 85,000 clones, roughly 92% of them found once; the top ten carry roughly 2.7%. The sample in question was peripheral blood, obtained 28 days after the second AZD1222 dose. These receptors originate from an adult who received the AZD1222 COVID-19 vaccine.

The gene calls are TRBV28 and TRBJ1-2, with 11 bases fitting TRBD1. The CDR3 is 15 amino acids. Losses at the gene ends were 5 bases for V and 8 bases for J; bases not matched to a gene: 10. Germline V CDR1 and CDR2: MDHEN, SYDVKM. The DNA for the CDR3 is TGTGCCAGCAGTACCACGGGACAGGGGGAGAGGGGCTACACCTTC. It codes for CASSTTGQGERGYTF.

This rearrangement joins TRBV12-1 to TRBJ2-3; the D call TRBD2 from the table was never checked on the DNA. TRBV12-1 is reported as a pseudogene. This CDR3 has 16 residues. As DNA, the CDR3 is TGTGCCAGCAGCTTTGGACTAGCGGGGGGCACAGATACGCAGTATTTT. This gives the protein CASSFGLAGGTDTQYF.

The chain carries TRBV12-5 and TRBJ1-1, with 7 bases that match TRBD1. From germline, CDR1 is LGHNT and CDR2 FRNRAP. V lost 6 bases, J lost 4 bases, and 14 bases stayed unmatched. There are 16 residues in the CDR3. The CDR3 sequence is CASGSRRGRLGTEAFF. In DNA form, the CDR3 reads TGTGCTAGTGGGTCTCGGAGGGGGCGCCTGGGCACTGAAGCTTTCTTT.

The rearrangement uses TRBV27 and TRBJ2-3, with D tentatively TRBD1 (6 bases). Germline V gene lookup returns CDR1 MNHEY and CDR2 SMNVEV (reference sequence). With 4 bases removed from V and 3 bases from J, the gap between germline ends came to 8 bases. There are 13 residues in the CDR3. The CDR3 nucleotides are TGTGCCAGCAGTTCACAGGGAACAGATACGCAGTATTTT. Protein product: CASSSQGTDTQYF.

The chain employs TRBV2 and TRBJ1-2, with no clear D. The CDR3 runs 12 residues. Trimming shortened V by 10 bases and J by 3 bases, and 12 bases separated the two germline ends. CDR1 and CDR2 from the germline V gene are SNHLY and FYNNEI. The CDR3 protein is CATAGLDYGYTF. Written as DNA, the CDR3 is TGTGCCACCGCGGGGTTGGACTATGGCTACACCTTC.

This chain connects TRBV10-3 to TRBJ2-5; the D is unclear. The CDR3 has 14 amino acids. Germline V gene sequence: CDR1 ENHRY, CDR2 SYGVKD. Trimming removed 0 bases from V and 2 bases from J, with 7 bases in between. The CDR3 here is CAISESRPQETQYF. Here the CDR3 DNA reads TGTGCCATCAGTGAGTCGAGACCTCAAGAGACCCAGTACTTC.

The gene calls are TRBV3-1 (or the pseudogene TRBV3-2) and TRBJ1-1; D not certain. The V gene lost 4 bases and the J gene lost 3 bases, with 21 bases spanning the gap. CDR1 and CDR2 from the germline V gene are LGHDT and YNNKEL (reference sequence). This CDR3 comprises 17 residues. This CDR3 is CASSPSRSFVLYTEAFF. The CDR3 DNA sequence: TGTGCCAGCAGCCCGAGTAGATCATTCGTACTATACACTGAAGCTTTCTTT.

The chain carries TRBV7-2 and TRBJ1-2, with TRBD1 matching 10 bases. This CDR3 comprises 15 residues. Losses at the gene ends were 3 bases for V and 4 bases for J; bases not matched to a gene: 5. Germline V gene lookup returns CDR1 SGHTA and CDR2 FQGNSA. The CDR3 reads CASSLGTGAVYGYTF. CDR3 DNA: TGTGCCAGCAGCTTGGGGACAGGGGCGGTCTATGGCTACACCTTC.

The gene calls are TRBV6-5 and TRBJ1-2; D not certain. This CDR3 is 15 amino acids long. Germline CDR1 is MNHEY and CDR2 is SVGAGI. V lost 0 bases and J 1 base, leaving 9 bases between the germline ends. DNA for the CDR3: TGTGCCAGCAGTTACTCGCACAACTTTAACTATGGCTACACCTTC. Protein sequence: CASSYSHNFNYGYTF.

V is TRBV30 and J is TRBJ2-3; 8 bases agree with TRBD2. Per the germline V gene, CDR1 is GTSNPN and CDR2 is SVGIG (reference sequence). CDR3 length: 16 residues. V lost 0 bases, J lost 2 bases, and 7 bases stayed unmatched. The CDR3 protein is CAWSVGSSGDTDTQYF. In nucleotides, the CDR3 is TGTGCCTGGAGTGTAGGAAGTAGCGGGGACACAGATACGCAGTATTTT.

The V and J genes are TRBV24-1 and TRBJ2-7, with 7 bases aligning to TRBD1. Per the germline V gene, CDR1 is KGHDR and CDR2 is SFDVKD. Trimming took 4 bases from V and 2 from J; bases not matched to a gene: 7. The CDR3 has 15 amino acids. The CDR3 coding sequence is TGTGCCACCAGTGACCTTGACAGGGTACCCTACGAGCAGTACTTC. It encodes CATSDLDRVPYEQYF.

V is TRBV21-1 and J is TRBJ2-7; TRBD1 is the table's D call, not checked against the DNA. TRBV21-1 corresponds to a pseudogene. The CDR3 spans 16 residues. CDR3: CASSAVPGIGSYEQYF. The CDR3 DNA reads as TGTGCCAGCAGCGCAGTTCCAGGGATAGGGTCCTACGAGCAGTACTTC.

The chain has TRBV10-1 and TRBJ2-4, with D perhaps given as TRBD1 or TRBD2 (5 bases each). V gave up 3 bases and J gave up 4 bases, with 10 bases separating them. CDR1 WNHNN and CDR2 SYGVQD come from the germline V gene (reference sequence). This CDR3 is 14 amino acids long. CDR3 DNA sequence: TGCGCCAGCAGTGAAGGGACCATAAAAAACATTCAGTACTTC. Protein: CASSEGTIKNIQYF.

The chain joins TRBV15 to TRBJ1-6, with TRBD1 identical over 10 bases. The CDR3 extends over 14 amino acids. J was trimmed by 14 bases and V by 4 bases; bases with no gene match: 8. Per germline, CDR1 LNHNV and CDR2 YYDKDF (reference sequence). For the CDR3, the DNA is TGTGCCACCAGCACAGGGACAGGGGATCTTTCCCTCCACTTT. Protein product: CATSTGTGDLSLHF.

The rearrangement links TRBV10-1 to TRBJ2-1, with 10 positions matching TRBD2. The germline CDR1 and CDR2 sequences are WNHNN and SYGVQD (reference sequence). This CDR3 region has 15 residues. V trimming: 3 bases; J trimming: 7 bases; junction bases outside the gene matches: 6. CDR3: CASSDVAGGWNEQFF. As DNA, the CDR3 is TGCGCCAGCAGTGATGTAGCGGGGGGATGGAATGAGCAGTTCTTC.

CDR3 coding DNA: TGTGCCAGCAGCACCTGGACAGTCCAAGAGACCCAGTACTTC. Translated, it gives CASSTWTVQETQYF. The gene calls are TRBV5-6 and TRBJ2-5; D might be TRBD1 (6 bases). This CDR3 comprises 14 residues. From germline, CDR1 is SGHDT and CDR2 YYEEEE. V was clipped by 4 bases and J by 1 base, with 11 bases between them.

The chain couples TRBV4-1 to TRBJ2-5; D might be TRBD2 (6 bases). The CDR3 loop spans 20 amino acids. CDR1 is MGHRA, CDR2 YSYEKL, per germline. The V gene lost 0 bases and the J gene lost 7 bases, with 30 bases spanning the gap. The CDR3 DNA sequence: TGCGCCAGCAGCCAAGATCTTATCCTAGCGTCTGGGCTACGAGAGTGGACCCAGTACTTC. It encodes CASSQDLILASGLREWTQYF.

This rearrangement joins TRBV7-9 to TRBJ1-5, with 8 bases identical to TRBD1. The trim removed 2 bases at V and 6 bases at J, leaving 9 bases unmatched. There are 16 residues in the CDR3. Germline CDR1 SEHNR, CDR2 FQNEAQ (reference sequence). In nucleotides, the CDR3 is TGTGCCAGCAGCTTATGGACAGGGATAATGGCTCAGCCCCAGCATTTT. Amino acids: CASSLWTGIMAQPQHF.